A single sample gave rise to the 24 T cell receptor beta chains below, sequenced in a study of control samples from healthy donors and cancer patients. Only in-frame clones appear in the TCRdb table, and some are missing; sequencing was by immunoSEQ multiplex PCR. The data show 150,000 or so clones, approximately 93% seen once. Sample: blood. These receptor sequences come from a man aged 35 to 55 in good health.

This chain connects TRBV18 to TRBJ1-4, with a tentative D call TRBD1 (5 bases). CDR1 KGHSH and CDR2 LQKENI come from the germline V gene. V dropped 3 bases and J dropped 7 bases, with 12 bases sitting between them. The CDR3 covers 14 residues. The CDR3 nucleotides are TGTGCCAGCTCACCGCGGGGCAACGGTGAAAAACTGTTTTTT. Its protein product is CASSPRGNGEKLFF.

The chain couples TRBV7-2 to TRBJ2-2, with 8 bases lining up with TRBD1. Germline CDR1 SGHTA, CDR2 FQGNSA. This CDR3 has 15 amino acids. V shed 6 bases, J shed 2 bases, and the junction held 5 bases outside the gene matches. CDR3 nucleotide sequence: TGTGCCAGCAGGAGACAGGGGAGTAACACCGGGGAGCTGTTTTTT. Translating gives CASRRQGSNTGELFF.

The chain couples TRBV19 to TRBJ2-7; 11 nucleotides match TRBD2. V lost 6 bases to trimming and J lost 3 bases; unmatched junction nucleotides: 10. The germline V gene has CDR1 LNHDA and CDR2 SQIVND (reference sequence). The CDR3 totals 16 residues. The CDR3 DNA reads TGTGCCAGTAGGGCAATCACTAGCGGGGGAAACTACGAGCAGTACTTC. Encoded protein: CASRAITSGGNYEQYF.

The rearrangement links TRBV6-5 to TRBJ2-5; D is ambiguous. The CDR3 is 13 residues long. The V end lost 7 bases, the J end lost 1 base, and 10 bases lay between the germline ends. The germline gives CDR1 MNHEY, CDR2 SVGAGI. The CDR3 loop is CASIRHVQETQYF. CDR3 in DNA: TGTGCCAGCATCAGACACGTCCAAGAGACCCAGTACTTC.

V usage is TRBV24-1 and J usage is TRBJ2-7; unclear D gene. Looked up from germline, CDR1 is KGHDR and CDR2 is SFDVKD. The CDR3 is made up of 17 amino acids. Trimming shortened V by 6 bases and J by 1 base, and 21 bases separated the two germline ends. The CDR3 region is CATSLPPPSGPSYEQYF. For the CDR3, the DNA is TGTGCCACCAGTCTCCCTCCGCCGTCCGGTCCTTCCTACGAGCAGTACTTC.

This chain connects TRBV19 to TRBJ2-1; D gene unclear. The CDR3 spans 14 residues. The V and J ends lost 6 bases and 4 bases respectively, with 13 bases between them. Germline loops: CDR1 LNHDA, CDR2 SQIVND (reference sequence). Written as DNA, the CDR3 is TGTGCCAGTAGCCCTGAGCGCACTTACAATGAGCAGTTCTTC. It translates to CASSPERTYNEQFF.

The chain employs TRBV5-4 and TRBJ1-1; TRBD1 agrees at 10 bases. The V segment lost 7 bases and the J segment 4 bases; nucleotides outside the gene matches: 13. CDR1 and CDR2 from the germline V gene are SGHNT and YYREEE (reference sequence). The CDR3 is 16 residues long. The CDR3 spells CASGQTGGGAPTEAFF. The CDR3, as DNA: TGTGCCAGCGGACAGACAGGGGGCGGGGCCCCCACTGAAGCTTTCTTT.

V usage is TRBV6-5 and J usage is TRBJ1-5; the D gene is possibly TRBD1 (6 bases). This CDR3 is built from 14 residues. Germline V gene lookup returns CDR1 MNHEY and CDR2 SVGAGI. V lost 6 bases, J lost 5 bases, and 14 bases lay in between. In DNA form, the CDR3 reads TGTGCCAGCAGGGCGTTAGGGGGGGATCAGCCCCAGCATTTT. Its translation: CASRALGGDQPQHF.

On this clone: The sample contains more than one DNA sequence encoding this CDR3. This chain links TRBV11-2 with TRBJ1-2, with D unclear. Germline CDR1 reads SGHAT; CDR2 reads FQNNGV. The V gene lost 5 bases and the J gene lost 2 bases, with 9 bases spanning the gap. The CDR3 consists of 13 residues. The CDR3: CASSPTVNYGYTF. CDR3 DNA: TGTGCCAGCAGCCCGACCGTCAACTATGGCTACACCTTC. The full variable domain, in which reference TRBV11-2 and TRBJ1-2 provide the parts outside the CDR3, is EAGVAQSPRYKIIEKRQSVAFWCNPISGHATLYWYQQILGQGPKLLIQFQNNGVVDDSQLPKDRFSAERLKGVDSTLKIQPAKLEDSAVYLCASSPTVNYGYTFGSGTRLTVV.

The rearrangement joins TRBV5-8 to TRBJ2-1, with TRBD2 as a possible D gene (6 bases). Trimming shortened V by 4 bases and J by 5 bases, and 19 bases separated the two germline ends. Germline-derived CDR1 and CDR2 are SGHTS and YDEGEE. The CDR3 spans 16 residues. CDR3 in DNA: TGTGCCAGCAGCCGTGGTAGCGGAGCACAAAACAATGAGCAGTTCTTC. Its protein product is CASSRGSGAQNNEQFF.

The chain couples TRBV10-3 to TRBJ2-7; a weak D match, TRBD1 (6 bases). The CDR3 covers 14 residues. Germline V lookup: CDR1 ENHRY, CDR2 SYGVKD. The V gene lost 4 bases and the J gene lost 1 base, with 11 bases spanning the gap. CDR3 bases: TGTGCCATCAGTGGGACGGACAGTTCCTACGAGCAGTACTTC. Amino acids: CAISGTDSSYEQYF.

The rearrangement uses TRBV19 and TRBJ2-1, with D perhaps TRBD1 (7 bases). The CDR3 runs to 14 residues. With 5 bases removed from V and 12 bases from J, the gap between germline ends came to 20 bases. Germline CDR1 reads LNHDA; CDR2 reads SQIVND (reference sequence). CDR3 bases: TGTGCCAGTAGTTCCCGGGAGCCAGGGGGGACGCAGTTCTTC. Its protein is CASSSREPGGTQFF. Drawing the rest from reference TRBV19 and TRBJ2-1, the complete variable domain is DGGITQSPKYLFRKEGQNVTLSCEQNLNHDAMYWYRQDPGQGLRLIYYSQIVNDFQKGDIAEGYSVSREKKESFPLTVTSAQKNPTAFYLCASSSREPGGTQFFGPGTRLTVL.

As concerns this clone: This CDR3 is also generated by other DNA sequences in the sample. This chain joins TRBV19 and TRBJ1-1; D is possibly TRBD1 (5 bases). The length of the CDR3 is 12 residues. Germline loops: CDR1 LNHDA, CDR2 SQIVND (reference sequence). Between the trimmed V and J ends, which lost 3 bases and 5 bases, there was a span of 7 bases. The chain's CDR3 is CASSIQGTEAFF. In nucleotides, the CDR3 is TGTGCCAGTAGTATTCAGGGAACTGAAGCTTTCTTT.

J is TRBJ1-1 and V is TRBV19; D not resolved. This CDR3 region has 14 residues. V lost 7 bases, J lost 1 base, and 13 bases lay in between. The V gene's germline CDR1 is LNHDA and CDR2 SQIVND (reference sequence). CDR3 coding DNA: TGTGCCAGTACGGTCGGGGTTCCGAACACTGAAGCTTTCTTT. Translated: CASTVGVPNTEAFF. The full variable domain, with the rest looked up from reference TRBV19 and TRBJ1-1, is DGGITQSPKYLFRKEGQNVTLSCEQNLNHDAMYWYRQDPGQGLRLIYYSQIVNDFQKGDIAEGYSVSREKKESFPLTVTSAQKNPTAFYLCASTVGVPNTEAFFGQGTRLTVV.

This rearrangement joins TRBV6-5 to TRBJ2-1; D is unclear. The CDR3 consists of 13 residues. V lost 2 bases and J lost 7, with 9 bases in between. From germline, CDR1 is MNHEY and CDR2 SVGAGI. The DNA of the CDR3 is TGTGCCAGCAGTTACGGACGTGGGAATGAGCAGTTCTTC. This encodes CASSYGRGNEQFF.

This chain links TRBV21-1 with TRBJ1-1; the listed D gene, TRBD1, was not tested against the DNA. TRBV21-1 counts as a pseudogene. The CDR3 is 17 amino acids. In DNA form, the CDR3 reads TGTGCCAGCAGCAAAGAGACAGGGGGTTCCATGAACACTGAAGCTTTCTTT. Translation: CASSKETGGSMNTEAFF.

The rearrangement uses TRBV4-1 and TRBJ1-2; D uncertain. The V and J ends lost 0 bases and 5 bases respectively, with 13 bases between them. The germline V gene encodes CDR1 MGHRA and CDR2 YSYEKL. This CDR3 is built from 15 residues. The CDR3 DNA follows: TGCGCCAGCAGCCAAGAAAGGCTTTCTGGATATGGCTACACCTTC. Translation gives CASSQERLSGYGYTF.

The chain recombines TRBV5-6 with TRBJ1-2, with 9 bases identical to TRBD1. Germline-derived CDR1 and CDR2 are SGHDT and YYEEEE. CDR3 size: 13 residues. V gave up 4 bases and J gave up 6 bases; unmatched junction bases: 4. CDR3 sequence: CASSPGTGNGYTF. The CDR3 DNA reads TGTGCCAGCAGCCCCGGGACAGGGAATGGCTACACCTTC.

The V gene is TRBV5-1, the J gene TRBJ1-2; possibly TRBD1 for D (5 bases). The CDR3 has 12 amino acids. Germline CDR1 reads SGHRS; CDR2 reads YFSETQ. V shed 4 bases and J shed 6 bases, with 10 bases lying between them. The CDR3 sequence: CASSPGLNGYTF. The DNA for the CDR3 is TGCGCCAGCAGCCCGGGGCTGAATGGCTACACCTTC.

The chain links TRBV18 to TRBJ2-6; D gene uncertain. V lost 1 base, J lost 0 bases, and 16 bases lay in between. CDR1 and CDR2 (germline): KGHSH, LQKENI. This CDR3 is built from 19 residues. Here the CDR3 reads CASSPLNYPDLSGANVLTF. DNA of the CDR3: TGTGCCAGCTCACCACTCAACTATCCGGACCTCTCTGGGGCCAACGTCCTGACTTTC.

The chain is built from TRBV18 and TRBJ1-2; 10 positions match TRBD1. Per germline, CDR1 KGHSH and CDR2 LQKENI. The CDR3 is 17 residues long. Germline trimming cut 6 bases from V and 0 bases from J; bases unmatched to any gene: 10. For the CDR3, the DNA is TGTGCCAGCTCGACACGGACAGGGGGTGCGGCTAACTATGGCTACACCTTC. It yields the protein CASSTRTGGAANYGYTF.

The gene calls are TRBV27 and TRBJ1-2; D might be TRBD1 (5 bases). This CDR3 spans 16 amino acids. Trimming removed 0 bases at V and 5 bases at J, with 16 bases between. Germline CDR1 reads MNHEY; CDR2 reads SMNVEV (reference sequence). The CDR3 sequence is CASSLSEAPGAYGYTF. CDR3 coding DNA: TGTGCCAGCAGTTTATCCGAGGCCCCTGGGGCATATGGCTACACCTTC.

The chain carries TRBV7-9 and TRBJ1-1; D call uncertain. The CDR3 contains 11 residues. Germline assignment: CDR1 SEHNR and CDR2 FQNEAQ (reference sequence). The V gene lost 3 bases and the J gene lost 7 bases, with 6 bases spanning the gap. In nucleotides, the CDR3 is TGTGCCAGCAGCTTCGGCTATGAAGCTTTCTTT. It specifies CASSFGYEAFF.

V gene TRBV3-1 (or the pseudogene TRBV3-2) combines with J gene TRBJ1-1; maybe TRBD1 (6 bases). Germline V gene lookup returns CDR1 LGHDT and CDR2 YNNKEL (reference sequence). Trimming stripped 4 bases from V and 7 bases from J, with 10 bases between. The CDR3 contains 12 residues. Here the CDR3 reads CASSLGALEAFF. CDR3 in DNA: TGTGCCAGCAGCCTGGGGGCGCTTGAAGCTTTCTTT.